The sequence of this TCR beta chain was determined in a study of T cells after yellow fever vaccination. Study-level results: Some clonotypes were seen in both the CD4 and the CD8 compartments. These made up a small share and likely arose from convergent recombination. The booster saw the reappearance of most primary-vaccination clones (roughly 97% CD4, about 85% CD8).

The study made its TCR cDNA through 5'RACE template switching. That step introduced a universal primer site along with UMIs. In TCRdb, the 5' RACE reads were re-called with MiXCR into one record per CDR3 protein. The sample lists about 230,000 distinct CDR3 sequences, more than 6.5% seen once, with approximately 1.1% in the top ten. This clonotype was recorded at least ten times. Antigen unknown. Source: CD4+ T cells sorted from PBMCs, taken on the day of the yellow fever booster vaccination. The TCR originated in a man aged 25 to 45 who received the YFV17D yellow fever vaccine.

The CDR3 DNA follows: TGTGCCAGCAGCCAACAGGGAAACTATGGCTACACCTTC. Protein product: CASSQQGNYGYTF. This chain links TRBV5-6 with TRBJ1-2, with a tentative D call TRBD1 (6 bases). Between the trimmed V and J ends, which lost 4 bases and 2 bases, there was a span of 9 bases. Germline lookup yields CDR1 SGHDT and CDR2 YYEEEE. CDR3 length: 13 residues.